The T cell receptor (beta chain) under discussion was sequenced for a study of siplizumab effects on memory and regulatory T cells. The V end was cut by 1 base, the J end by 1 base, with 4 bases between. Germline lookup yields CDR1 SGHAT and CDR2 FQNNGV. CDR3 length equals 13 residues. The study's findings and limits: Alloreactive sequences traceable to unstimulated CD4+ memory cells declined significantly under siplizumab.

Points on this clone: Its antigen is still unknown.

Assay: immunoSEQ multiplex PCR; the TCRdb copy retains only in-frame clones and omits some. Of some 97,000 clones in the sample, more than 85% are singletons; the top ten hold under 0.15%. The chain joins TRBV11-2 to TRBJ1-1; D is uncertain. The specimen was CD4+ T cells sorted from blood. The receptor's source is a human donor in good health. This CDR3 is CASSLGQNTEAFF. The CDR3 bases are TGTGCCAGCAGCTTAGGCCAGAACACTGAAGCTTTCTTT.